These T cell receptor beta chains were read from a single sample in a study of spatial heterogeneity in lung cancer. TCRdb itself ran the 5' RACE reads through MiXCR, one entry per CDR3 protein. The sample records 40,000 to 45,000 distinct CDR3 sequences, approximately 7% being singletons. The specimen comprised PBMCs, sampled at surgery. These TCRs come from a female donor with early-stage non-small cell lung cancer. Both conserved end residues are part of each CDR3. A D gene is named only where the DNA matches it firmly. Size tells how often a clone was seen (once, few, many) or the class of an expanded clone, and some rows leave it out.

J,V,D,size,CDR3,DNA
TRBJ1-1,TRBV7-3,.,many,CASSIDQNTEAFF,TGTGCCAGCAGCATCGACCAGAACACTGAAGCTTTCTTT
TRBJ2-5,TRBV29-1,.,.,CSVVATGKYQETQYF,TGCAGCGTTGTCGCGACAGGAAAGTACCAAGAGACCCAGTACTTC
TRBJ2-2,TRBV5-4,.,.,CASSQDKGRTGELFF,TGTGCCAGCAGCCAGGACAAGGGGAGGACCGGGGAGCTGTTTTTT
TRBJ2-1,TRBV4-2,.,.,CASSQDLNGAGFSEQFF,TGTGCCAGCAGCCAAGATCTCAACGGGGCGGGGTTTAGTGAGCAGTTCTTC
TRBJ2-2,TRBV20-1,TRBD2,few,CSVGAGGQGTTGELFF,TGCAGTGTAGGAGCGGGGGGGCAGGGCACGACCGGGGAGCTGTTTTTT
TRBJ2-3,TRBV4-1,.,.,CASSRDRRGTDTQYF,TGCGCCAGCAGCCGGGACCGCCGGGGCACAGATACGCAGTATTTT
TRBJ1-1,TRBV6-5,.,.,CASSYLIPSGLNTEAFF,TGTGCCAGCAGTTACTTGATCCCTTCGGGACTGAACACTGAAGCTTTCTTT
TRBJ2-4,TRBV18,TRBD2,few,CASSRTSGGKNIQYF,TGTGCCAGCTCACGGACTAGCGGGGGCAAAAACATTCAGTACTTC
TRBJ2-7,TRBV28,TRBD1,many,CASRARGLREQYF,TGTGCCAGCAGAGCCAGGGGGCTCCGGGAGCAGTACTTC
TRBJ2-5,TRBV12-3/TRBV12-4,TRBD2,many,CASSLGTSGQETQYF,TGTGCCAGCAGTTTAGGGACTAGCGGGCAAGAGACCCAGTACTTC
TRBJ2-4,TRBV5-6,.,many,CASSLMYSLAKNIQYF,TGTGCCAGCAGCTTGATGTACTCTTTAGCCAAAAACATTCAGTACTTC
TRBJ2-7,TRBV6-5,.,few,CASSGLPSYEQYF,TGTGCCAGCAGCGGTCTACCCTCCTACGAGCAGTACTTC
TRBJ2-1,TRBV28,.,many,CASSLGGPGNEQFF,TGTGCCAGCAGTTTGGGGGGGCCGGGTAATGAGCAGTTCTTC
TRBJ1-1,TRBV10-1,.,many,CASSVLVVNTEAFF,TGCGCCAGCTCCGTGTTAGTGGTGAACACTGAAGCTTTCTTT
TRBJ2-1,TRBV20-1,TRBD2,few,CSAVTGTSGYNEQFF,TGCAGTGCCGTGACCGGGACTAGCGGCTACAATGAGCAGTTCTTC
TRBJ2-1,TRBV3-1,.,.,CASSRGGEQFF,TGTGCCAGCAGCCGCGGTGGTGAGCAGTTCTTC
TRBJ1-1,TRBV6-1,.,many,CASSKKDISNTEAFF,TGTGCCAGCAGCAAAAAGGACATCTCGAACACTGAAGCTTTCTTT
TRBJ2-7,TRBV9,.,few,CASIPQQDGGVYVYEQYF,TGTGCCAGCATCCCTCAGCAAGATGGCGGGGTATATGTCTACGAGCAGTACTTC
TRBJ1-4,TRBV10-3,.,many,CAISAGLATTRELFF,TGTGCCATCAGCGCGGGGCTGGCAACTACGAGGGAACTGTTTTTT
TRBJ1-1,TRBV6-5,TRBD1,.,CASSPLPGQRNTEAFF,TGTGCCAGCAGTCCACTGCCGGGACAGAGGAACACTGAAGCTTTCTTT
TRBJ1-5,TRBV20-1,.,many,CSASDRLREPQHF,TGCAGTGCTAGCGATCGATTAAGGGAGCCCCAGCATTTT
TRBJ1-2,TRBV6-6,.,many,CASSSDQDYGYTF,TGTGCCAGCAGTTCAGACCAGGACTATGGCTACACCTTC
TRBJ2-1,TRBV10-1,.,many,CAIWGGRGEQFF,TGCGCCATCTGGGGGGGCCGAGGTGAGCAGTTCTTC
TRBJ2-2,TRBV5-8,TRBD2,few,CASSSGTMGGELFF,TGTGCCAGCAGCTCTGGGACTATGGGCGGGGAGCTGTTTTTT
TRBJ2-5,TRBV12-3/TRBV12-4,.,few,CASSLGSKGKTQYF,TGTGCCAGCAGTTTGGGGTCGAAGGGGAAGACCCAGTACTTC
TRBJ1-1,TRBV25-1,TRBD1,many,CASSEAGIQGTGAFF,TGTGCCAGCAGTGAAGCGGGGATACAGGGGACCGGGGCTTTCTTT
TRBJ2-7,TRBV7-9,TRBD1,many,CASSSTGGLTPSYEQYF,TGTGCCAGCAGCTCGACAGGGGGACTGACCCCCTCCTACGAGCAGTACTTC
TRBJ2-4,TRBV6-5,.,.,CASSYSARKDIQYF,TGTGCCAGCAGTTACTCGGCCCGGAAAGACATTCAGTACTTC
TRBJ2-7,TRBV6-6,.,many,CASSPTGPSSYEQYF,TGTGCCAGCAGCCCCACAGGGCCTAGCTCCTACGAGCAGTACTTC
TRBJ2-5,TRBV20-1,TRBD2,few,CSAPGAGAHETQYF,TGCAGTGCCCCTGGGGCGGGAGCGCACGAGACCCAGTACTTC
TRBJ1-3,TRBV4-1,.,many,CASSQPGAGNTIYF,TGCGCCAGCAGCCAGCCAGGGGCTGGAAACACCATATATTTT
TRBJ1-5,TRBV12-3/TRBV12-4,.,many,CASSDGSNQPQHF,TGTGCCAGCAGTGACGGTAGCAATCAGCCCCAGCATTTT
TRBJ2-7,TRBV12-3/TRBV12-4,.,many,CASSLGRDSYEQYF,TGTGCCAGCAGTTTAGGGCGGGACTCCTACGAGCAGTACTTC
TRBJ2-3,TRBV5-1,.,many,CASSSEGTDTQYF,TGCGCCAGCAGCTCCGAGGGCACAGATACGCAGTATTTT